This TCR beta chain was sequenced during a study of blood T cell repertoires in COVID-19. Study information: The United States, Italy and Spain provided the acute and convalescent COVID-19 samples.

The ends lost 0 bases at V and 5 bases at J; junction bases unmatched: 9. The CDR3 spans 16 residues. Germline V lookup: CDR1 SGHNT, CDR2 YYREEE (reference sequence). Authors' processing steps: By means of reference gene primer amplification, nucleated cell counts were estimated. The data were produced by immunoSEQ multiplex PCR, yet TCRdb's version contains in-frame clones alone and is incomplete. V and J calls and clone size follow that table, whereas D and trimming were derived from the DNA. This sample has approximately 670,000 clones, with over 80% found just once. Sequencing was performed on peripheral blood. The chain combines TRBV5-4 with TRBJ2-7; TRBD1 agrees at 9 bases. The TCR originated in a woman aged 18-29 years with acute or convalescent COVID-19. CDR3 bases: TGTGCCAGCAGCTTGGGTGGCGGGACAGGGAACCACGAGCAGTACTTC. Encoded protein: CASSLGGGTGNHEQYF.